Below are 25 T cell receptor beta chains sequenced from a single sample in a study of early T cells in non-severe SARS-CoV-2 infection. TCRdb independently ran MiXCR on the 5' RACE reads; one entry per CDR3 protein. Found here are around 81,000 distinct CDR3 sequences, more than 13% of them singletons; the top ten hold 11%. Sequences were obtained from whole blood. Receptor source: an adult who was a healthcare worker with PCR-confirmed SARS-CoV-2 infection or an uninfected control (not recorded which).

This clonotype came up many times. The chain couples TRBV12-3 or TRBV12-4 to TRBJ2-3; D possibly corresponds to TRBD2 (6 bases). The CDR3 contains 15 residues. Deletions cut 6 bases from V and 4 bases from J, with 17 bases between. CDR3 residues: CASRDRLGGPDTQYF. Here the CDR3 DNA reads TGTGCCAGCAGGGATCGACTAGGAGGCCCAGATACGCAGTATTTT.

This clonotype was observed at least ten times. The genes are TRBV2 and TRBJ1-2; D unresolved. The CDR3 is 12 amino acids. The V end lost 5 bases, the J end lost 7 bases, and 11 bases lay between the germline ends. Germline values: CDR1 SNHLY, CDR2 FYNNEI. The CDR3 here is CASSLSGSGYTF. The CDR3 DNA follows: TGTGCCAGCAGTTTATCGGGCTCTGGCTACACCTTC.

This clonotype showed up just a few times. This chain uses TRBV28 with TRBJ2-5; D assignment may be TRBD1 or TRBD2 (5 bases each). The V end was cut by 4 bases, the J end by 5 bases, with 14 bases between. This CDR3 spans 14 amino acids. CDR1 is MDHEN and CDR2 is SYDVKM in the germline V gene. CDR3 coding DNA: TGTGCCAGCAGTTCTCCGGGGCAGCCGGAGACCCAGTACTTC. Residues: CASSSPGQPETQYF.

The chain joins TRBV11-2 to TRBJ2-4; possibly TRBD1 for D (6 bases). V was shortened by 3 bases and J by 5 bases, with 14 bases between the two germline ends. The CDR3 is 15 residues long. Germline CDR1 is SGHAT and CDR2 is FQNNGV. The DNA of the CDR3 is TGTGCCAGCAGCTTGAAACAGGGCGGTGAAAACATTCAGTACTTC. Residues: CASSLKQGGENIQYF.

The rearrangement links TRBV7-2 to TRBJ1-2, with D tentatively TRBD1 (6 bases). Trimming removed 5 bases from V and 6 bases from J, with 22 bases in between. The CDR3 is 16 residues long. Germline CDR1 SGHTA, CDR2 FQGNSA. The DNA of the CDR3 is TGTGCCAGCAGCCGTACACCCATAACAGGGTTTGATGGCTACACCTTC. Amino acids: CASSRTPITGFDGYTF.

In its sample, this clonotype was seen a few times. This chain joins TRBV12-3 or TRBV12-4 and TRBJ1-2; TRBD1 matches at 7 bases. The ends lost 6 bases at V and 3 bases at J; junction bases unmatched: 7. The CDR3 runs 14 residues. The CDR3 DNA is TGTGCCAGCAGCACACTGGGGACAGACTATGGCTACACCTTC. It translates to CASSTLGTDYGYTF.

The chain carries TRBV30 and TRBJ1-4; a possible D gene is TRBD1 (5 bases). The CDR3 has 16 residues. Trimming pared 0 bases from V and 8 bases from J, leaving 19 bases between. In germline, CDR1 is GTSNPN, CDR2 SVGIG (reference sequence). The CDR3 loop reads CAWSVQARGAGEKLFF. In nucleotides, the CDR3 is TGTGCCTGGAGTGTACAGGCGCGGGGCGCCGGGGAAAAACTGTTTTTT.

Many counts were recorded for this clonotype. The V and J genes are TRBV5-4 and TRBJ2-2; 7 nucleotides agree with TRBD2. V dropped 4 bases and J dropped 5; count of bases not matched to a gene: 8. This CDR3 spans 15 amino acids. CDR1 SGHNT and CDR2 YYREEE come from the germline V gene (reference sequence). CDR3 bases: TGTGCCAGCAGCCCCGAGGGCGGGAGAACCGGGGAGCTGTTTTTT. Amino acid sequence: CASSPEGGRTGELFF.

This clonotype was counted only a few times. The CDR3 is CASSLPAGGGNEKLFF. The CDR3 DNA reads TGTGCCAGCAGCTTACCCGCGGGAGGTGGAAATGAAAAACTGTTTTTT. This chain uses TRBV7-2 with TRBJ1-4; no clear D. From germline, CDR1 is SGHTA and CDR2 FQGNSA. V lost 2 bases to trimming and J lost 5 bases, with 15 bases between them. The CDR3 runs to 16 residues.

J is TRBJ2-3 and V is TRBV7-2; D tentatively reads TRBD1 or TRBD2 (5 bases each). The CDR3 contains 15 residues. The germline V and J ends were trimmed by 1 base and 2 bases, with 10 bases remaining between them. The V gene's germline CDR1 is SGHTA and CDR2 FQGNSA. CDR3 DNA sequence: TGTGCCAGCAGCTTAGTTCCGGGGCCCACAGATACGCAGTATTTT. Translated: CASSLVPGPTDTQYF.

This clonotype was recorded many times. This chain joins TRBV29-1 and TRBJ2-3; D could derive from TRBD1 or TRBD2 (5 bases each). The V end lost 6 bases, the J end lost 5 bases, and 9 bases lay between the germline ends. The CDR3 spans 11 residues. CDR1 is SQVTM, CDR2 ANQGSEA, per germline. The CDR3 is CSVTRGDTQYF. CDR3 nucleotides: TGCAGCGTAACTAGGGGAGATACGCAGTATTTT.

This clonotype turned up a few times. The chain is built from TRBV5-6 and TRBJ2-1; D uncertain. The germline gives CDR1 SGHDT, CDR2 YYEEEE. CDR3 length equals 15 residues. V shed 0 bases and J shed 0 bases, with 7 bases lying between them. DNA of the CDR3: TGTGCCAGCAGCTTGGGGCGAATCTCCTACAATGAGCAGTTCTTC. Translating it yields CASSLGRISYNEQFF.

The sample holds a few counts of this clonotype. V gene TRBV28 combines with J gene TRBJ1-6; D uncertain. V lost 6 bases and J lost 2, with 14 bases in between. The length of the CDR3 is 16 residues. Germline CDR1 reads MDHEN; CDR2 reads SYDVKM. The CDR3 nucleotides read TGTGCCAGCAGGTCCTTCTCGGGGACCTATAATTCACCCCTCCACTTT. Translated, it gives CASRSFSGTYNSPLHF. Based on the CDR3 plus reference TRBV28 and TRBJ1-6, the full variable domain is DVKVTQSSRYLVKRTGEKVFLECVQDMDHENMFWYRQDPGLGLRLIYFSYDVKMKEKGDIPEGYSVSREKKERFSLILESASTNQTSMYLCASRSFSGTYNSPLHFGNGTRLTVT.

A few counts support this clonotype. The chain recombines TRBV2 with TRBJ1-1; unclear D gene. This CDR3 is built from 14 residues. Germline loops: CDR1 SNHLY, CDR2 FYNNEI. Trimming stripped 5 bases from V and 5 bases from J, with 15 bases between. The CDR3 protein is CASSSEVGITEAFF. The CDR3 DNA sequence: TGTGCCAGCAGTTCCGAGGTAGGGATAACTGAAGCTTTCTTT.

This clonotype turned up a few times. V usage is TRBV28 and J usage is TRBJ2-7, with a tentative D call TRBD1 (6 bases). Germline CDR1 is MDHEN and CDR2 is SYDVKM. The CDR3 covers 12 residues. V lost 8 bases and J 6 bases, leaving 14 bases between the germline ends. In DNA form, the CDR3 reads TGTGCCAGCGGGGGCCGGCTAGTCGAGCAGTACTTC. Translation: CASGGRLVEQYF.

The chain recombines TRBV27 with TRBJ1-6; D perhaps matches TRBD1 (5 bases). There are 17 residues in the CDR3. Looked up from germline, CDR1 is MNHEY and CDR2 is SMNVEV (reference sequence). V dropped 3 bases and J dropped 5 bases, with 17 bases sitting between them. CDR3 DNA: TGTGCCAGCAGTTTCTGGACATCCCAGGCCCATAATTCACCCCTCCACTTT. Protein: CASSFWTSQAHNSPLHF.

The chain recombines TRBV7-9 with TRBJ2-2; maybe TRBD2 (6 bases). CDR1 and CDR2 (germline): SEHNR, FQNEAQ (reference sequence). This CDR3 has 15 amino acids. Trimming left V 6 bases short and J 2 bases short, with 13 bases between. CDR3 sequence: CASRPPGVNTGELFF. The CDR3 DNA reads TGTGCCAGCAGACCACCGGGAGTAAACACCGGGGAGCTGTTTTTT. The full variable domain, with the rest looked up from reference TRBV7-9 and TRBJ2-2, is DTGVSQNPRHKITKRGQNVTFRCDPISEHNRLYWYRQTLGQGPEFLTYFQNEAQLEKSRLLSDRFSAERPKGSFSTLEIQRTEQGDSAMYLCASRPPGVNTGELFFGEGSRLTVL.

The chain carries TRBV3-1 and TRBJ2-7; TRBD1 or TRBD2 may be the D gene (5 bases each). The CDR3 has 15 residues. Germline CDR1 LGHDT, CDR2 YNNKEL (reference sequence). Trimming took off 4 bases at V and 5 bases at J, with 18 bases between the two ends. CDR3 sequence (DNA): TGTGCCAGCAGCCTAGAGGGGTTAAGTTCTCACGAGCAGTACTTC. Translation: CASSLEGLSSHEQYF.

V and J are TRBV6-2 or TRBV6-3 and TRBJ2-3; D is undetermined. Trimming left V 11 bases short and J 0 bases short, with 15 bases between. CDR1 and CDR2 from the germline V gene are MNHEY and SVGEGT. The CDR3 runs to 14 residues. The CDR3 DNA is TGTGCCGCCAGAGGCAGGATTAGCACAGATACGCAGTATTTT. Translating gives CAARGRISTDTQYF.

There are many counts of this clonotype. The V call is TRBV7-9, the J call TRBJ1-1; no clear D gene. CDR3 length equals 13 residues. Germline V gene lookup returns CDR1 SEHNR and CDR2 FQNEAQ (reference sequence). V lost 8 bases, J lost 2 bases, and 12 bases lay in between. The CDR3 loop reads CASSFVSNTEAFF. Written as DNA, the CDR3 is TGTGCCAGCTCGTTTGTGAGCAACACTGAAGCTTTCTTT. Drawing the rest from reference TRBV7-9 and TRBJ1-1, the complete variable domain is DTGVSQNPRHKITKRGQNVTFRCDPISEHNRLYWYRQTLGQGPEFLTYFQNEAQLEKSRLLSDRFSAERPKGSFSTLEIQRTEQGDSAMYLCASSFVSNTEAFFGQGTRLTVV.

This clonotype was seen a few times. This chain uses TRBV7-9 with TRBJ1-4; D ambiguous. Per the germline V gene, CDR1 is SEHNR and CDR2 is FQNEAQ (reference sequence). CDR3 length: 17 residues. The V end lost 4 bases, the J end lost 7 bases, and 22 bases lay between the germline ends. CDR3 protein: CASSSGVLGVLTEKLFF. The CDR3 nucleotides read TGTGCCAGCAGCTCCGGAGTGCTTGGGGTGCTGACTGAAAAACTGTTTTTT.

This clonotype was recorded at least ten times. The V and J genes are TRBV7-9 and TRBJ2-3; no clear D gene. V dropped 5 bases and J dropped 4 bases, with 10 bases sitting between them. The germline V gene encodes CDR1 SEHNR and CDR2 FQNEAQ (reference sequence). CDR3 length equals 13 residues. In nucleotides, the CDR3 is TGTGCCAGCAGCCGACTTCTCGCAGATACGCAGTATTTT. Translating it yields CASSRLLADTQYF. The complete variable domain, with remaining parts taken from reference TRBV7-9 and TRBJ2-3, reads DTGVSQNPRHKITKRGQNVTFRCDPISEHNRLYWYRQTLGQGPEFLTYFQNEAQLEKSRLLSDRFSAERPKGSFSTLEIQRTEQGDSAMYLCASSRLLADTQYFGPGTRLTVL.

This clonotype was counted ten times or more. The chain couples TRBV7-3 to TRBJ2-7, with TRBD1 identical over 9 bases. With V trimmed by 2 bases and J by 2 bases, 7 bases remained unmatched. CDR3 length: 16 amino acids. Looked up from germline, CDR1 is SGHTA and CDR2 is FQGTGA. CDR3 sequence reads: CASSLSWTGVTYEQYF. The CDR3, as DNA: TGTGCCAGCAGCTTATCATGGACAGGGGTCACCTACGAGCAGTACTTC.

This clonotype was observed a handful of times. The chain combines TRBV5-1 with TRBJ2-1; D unresolved. Between the trimmed V and J ends, which lost 0 bases and 2 bases, there was a span of 9 bases. The CDR3 extends over 15 amino acids. CDR1 is SGHRS and CDR2 is YFSETQ in the germline V gene. CDR3 residues: CASSLASVTYNEQFF. In DNA, the CDR3 is TGCGCCAGCAGCTTGGCGTCAGTTACCTACAATGAGCAGTTCTTC.

This clonotype was detected a few times. The V gene is TRBV7-6, the J gene TRBJ2-1, with a tentative D call TRBD2 (6 bases). Trimming removed 0 bases from V and 6 bases from J, with 6 bases in between. The CDR3 contains 13 residues. Looked up from germline, CDR1 is SGHVS and CDR2 is FNYEAQ. In nucleotides, the CDR3 is TGTGCCAGCAGCTTAGCGGGACTCAATGAGCAGTTCTTC. Amino acids: CASSLAGLNEQFF.